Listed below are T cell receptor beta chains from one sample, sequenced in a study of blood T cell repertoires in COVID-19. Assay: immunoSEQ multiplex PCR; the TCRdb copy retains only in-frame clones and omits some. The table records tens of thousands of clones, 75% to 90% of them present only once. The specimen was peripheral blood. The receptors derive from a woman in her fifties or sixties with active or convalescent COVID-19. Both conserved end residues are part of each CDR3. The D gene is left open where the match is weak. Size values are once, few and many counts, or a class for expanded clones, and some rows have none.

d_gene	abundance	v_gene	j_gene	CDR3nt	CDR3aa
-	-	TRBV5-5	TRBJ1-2	TGTGCCAGCAGCTTGGTGCCAGGGGATGGCTACACCTTC	CASSLVPGDGYTF
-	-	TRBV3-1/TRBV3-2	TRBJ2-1	TGTGCCAGCAGCCCAATTGGTAGTGAGCAGTTCTTC	CASSPIGSEQFF
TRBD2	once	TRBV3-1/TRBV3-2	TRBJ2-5	TGTGCCGCTGGGACTAGCGGGGGGGTGCGGGAGACCCAGTACTTC	CAAGTSGGVRETQYF
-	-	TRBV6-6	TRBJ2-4	TGTGCCAGCAGCCAACTAGGAAGCGCCAAAAACATTCAGTACTTC	CASSQLGSAKNIQYF
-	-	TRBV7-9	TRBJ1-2	TGTGCCAGCAGCCCGGGACTGATCATTAACTATGGCTACACCTTC	CASSPGLIINYGYTF
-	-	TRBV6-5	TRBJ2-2	TGTGCCAGCAGAAGGACATCGCTGGGGGAGCTGTTTTTT	CASRRTSLGELFF
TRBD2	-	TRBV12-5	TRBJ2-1	TGTGCTAGTGGTCAGACGGCGGGGGTGGGCTCCTACAATGAGCAGTTCTTC	CASGQTAGVGSYNEQFF
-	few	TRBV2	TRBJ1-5	TGTGCCAGCAGTGGATTAGGCGGGGGGAGAGATCAGCCCCAGCATTTT	CASSGLGGGRDQPQHF
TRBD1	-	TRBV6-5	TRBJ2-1	TGTGCCAGCAGTTACTCCCCGGGACAGGGGGACAATGAGCAGTTCTTC	CASSYSPGQGDNEQFF
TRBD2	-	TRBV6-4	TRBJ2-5	TGTGCCAGCAGTCCGGGACTAGCAGAAGAGACCCAGTACTTC	CASSPGLAEETQYF
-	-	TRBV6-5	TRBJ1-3	TGTGCCAGCAGCTCGGGGGGGGCTGGAAACACCATATATTTT	CASSSGGAGNTIYF
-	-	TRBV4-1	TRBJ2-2	TGCGCCAGCAGCCGACAGGTGGAGACCGGGGAGCTGTTTTTT	CASSRQVETGELFF
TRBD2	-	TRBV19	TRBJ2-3	TGTGCCAGTAGTCCATTAGCGGGGAACACAGATACGCAGTATTTT	CASSPLAGNTDTQYF
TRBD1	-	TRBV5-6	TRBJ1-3	TGTGCCAGCAGCTATACAGGGGGCCCTACCTCTGGAAACACCATATATTTT	CASSYTGGPTSGNTIYF